This TCR beta chain was identified in a study of monozygotic twins with inflammatory bowel disease. With the 5' RACE reads reprocessed, TCRdb shows one record per CDR3 protein and no DNA. The specimen's table records over 90,000 distinct CDR3 sequences. This sequence originates from a human donor with ulcerative colitis or Crohn's disease, or a healthy co-twin of an affected twin (not recorded which). Material for sequencing was blood.

This CDR3 is CASLSTGLYNEQFF. The V gene is TRBV12-3 or TRBV12-4, the J gene TRBJ2-1. There are 14 residues in the CDR3.